A single sample is the source of the 21 T cell receptor beta chains below, sequenced in a study of shared clonotypes between healthy human individuals (TCRdb year 2020). Preparation of the library involved the immunoSEQ multiplex PCR assay. TCRdb provides this immuneACCESS table in a form limited to in-frame rearrangements. Some clones are lacking; in checked studies, under half of them reflect an unresolved V gene, and why the rest are absent is not known. Across this sample there are over 850,000 clones, with 75% to 80% seen only once. The ten largest clones represent 0.6% to 0.7% of the sample. The sample comprised memory CD4+ T cells from PBMCs. The meaning of the sample's cell subset or site label: CD45RA-negative fraction. These receptors all come from a man younger than 35 in good health. Some clones in this sample may be carry-over from other donors' samples.

The J gene is TRBJ2-7, the V gene TRBV7-9, with 7 bases that match TRBD2. Looked up from germline, CDR1 is SEHNR and CDR2 is FQNEAQ (reference sequence). V was clipped by 3 bases and J by 3 bases; unmatched bases: 2. The CDR3 is 13 amino acids. The CDR3 DNA follows: TGTGCCAGCAGCTTTGGGACTAACTACGAGCAGTACTTC. Its protein is CASSFGTNYEQYF.

This clone was detected only a few times. The chain carries TRBV2 and TRBJ2-7; tentatively, D is TRBD1 (6 bases). The V end lost 10 bases, the J end lost 2 bases, and 21 bases lay between the germline ends. From germline, CDR1 is SNHLY and CDR2 FYNNEI. This CDR3 is 15 amino acids long. The CDR3 nucleotides are TGTGCCATTACAGGGAGTCCAGGGACAACCTACGAGCAGTACTTC. Protein: CAITGSPGTTYEQYF.

The chain recombines TRBV7-8 with TRBJ2-7; 7 bases match TRBD2. V lost 10 bases to trimming and J lost 1 base; unmatched junction nucleotides: 16. This CDR3 has 16 residues. Germline V gene lookup returns CDR1 SGHVS and CDR2 FQNEAQ. CDR3 sequence reads: CATPGRAESRSYEQYF. The CDR3 nucleotides are TGTGCCACCCCTGGGAGGGCCGAGTCTAGGTCCTACGAGCAGTACTTC.

This clone was seen only a few times. Other DNA sequences within the sample encode an identical CDR3. The V and J genes are TRBV28 and TRBJ1-5; D is possibly TRBD1 (5 bases). Germline V gene data show CDR1 as MDHEN and CDR2 as SYDVKM. The CDR3 covers 12 residues. Trimming removed 8 bases at V and 6 bases at J, with 11 bases between. The CDR3 DNA is TGTGCCAGCCGGGGCCCGGGTCAGCCCCAGCATTTT. This encodes CASRGPGQPQHF.

The chain combines TRBV19 with TRBJ1-4; the match to TRBD1 covers 7 bases. After removal of 3 bases from V and 7 bases from J, the junction contained 8 bases not matched to a gene. This CDR3 spans 15 amino acids. Germline assignment: CDR1 LNHDA and CDR2 SQIVND (reference sequence). The CDR3 DNA reads as TGTGCCAGTAGTATGGCCGGGACAGTGGGTGAAAAACTGTTTTTT. It encodes CASSMAGTVGEKLFF.

Written as DNA, the CDR3 is TGCGCCAGCAGCCGGGGCCCTAAAGAGACCCAGTACTTC. Translating it yields CASSRGPKETQYF. This chain joins TRBV4-1 and TRBJ2-5; D is possibly TRBD1 (5 bases). Germline V gives CDR1 MGHRA, CDR2 YSYEKL. The V end was cut by 4 bases, the J end by 3 bases, with 9 bases between. This CDR3 region has 13 residues.

This clone was observed a few times. This chain uses TRBV2 with TRBJ1-5; D is uncertain. Trimming left V 7 bases short and J 1 base short, with 14 bases between. The length of the CDR3 is 15 residues. Germline V gene lookup returns CDR1 SNHLY and CDR2 FYNNEI. The CDR3 coding sequence is TGTGCCAGCACCCCGCCGGGAAGAAGCAATCAGCCCCAGCATTTT. It is translated as CASTPPGRSNQPQHF.

The rearrangement links TRBV11-2 to TRBJ2-5; TRBD2 aligns across 10 bases. This CDR3 region has 15 residues. The ends lost 6 bases at V and 6 bases at J; junction bases unmatched: 10. CDR1 SGHAT and CDR2 FQNNGV come from the germline V gene. The CDR3 DNA reads as TGTGCCAGCAGTCCCCTAGCGGGAGTGCGCCAGACCCAGTACTTC. Amino acid sequence: CASSPLAGVRQTQYF.

This chain connects TRBV27 to TRBJ1-2, with 10 bases lining up with TRBD1. The trim removed 5 bases at V and 6 bases at J, leaving 6 bases unmatched. Germline V lookup: CDR1 MNHEY, CDR2 SMNVEV (reference sequence). This CDR3 has 14 residues. CDR3 in DNA: TGTGCCAGCAGTACCGGGACAGGGGATAATGGCTACACCTTC. Protein: CASSTGTGDNGYTF.

This chain uses TRBV5-1 with TRBJ1-1, with TRBD1 identical over 9 bases. V lost 4 bases and J lost 11; bases outside the gene matches: 6. From germline, CDR1 is SGHRS and CDR2 YFSETQ. This CDR3 contains 12 residues. The CDR3 nucleotides are TGCGCCAGCAGCGAAGGGACAGGGCAGGCTTTCTTT. It yields the protein CASSEGTGQAFF.

V gene TRBV5-6 combines with J gene TRBJ1-3; 7 nucleotides line up with TRBD1. The J segment lost 5 bases and the V segment lost 1 base, leaving 6 bases of the junction unmatched. Germline V CDR1 and CDR2: SGHDT, YYEEEE. The CDR3 runs 15 residues. CDR3 nucleotide sequence: TGTGCCAGCAGCTTGTTTGGGACAGCGAGAAACACCATATATTTT. It specifies CASSLFGTARNTIYF.

Many counts were recorded for this clone. The chain has TRBV5-4 and TRBJ2-3; D is possibly TRBD1 (5 bases). V was clipped by 2 bases and J by 2 bases, with 9 bases between them. Germline CDR1 is SGHNT and CDR2 is YYREEE (reference sequence). The CDR3 has 14 residues. CDR3 loop: CASSFTGTTDTQYF. The CDR3 bases are TGTGCCAGCAGCTTCACAGGAACCACAGATACGCAGTATTTT. Based on the CDR3 plus reference TRBV5-4 and TRBJ2-3, the full variable domain is ETGVTQSPTHLIKTRGQQVTLRCSSQSGHNTVSWYQQALGQGPQFIFQYYREEENGRGNFPPRFSGLQFPNYSSELNVNALELDDSALYLCASSFTGTTDTQYFGPGTRLTVL.

The CDR3 DNA is TGTGCCAGCAGTGAAGGGGGCAGGGAAATTCGCAATCAGCCCCAGCATTTT. Protein sequence: CASSEGGREIRNQPQHF. The genes are TRBV11-2 and TRBJ1-5, with TRBD1 identical over 7 bases. This CDR3 region has 17 residues. Germline V CDR1 and CDR2: SGHAT, FQNNGV. V trimming: 6 bases; J trimming: 2 bases; junction bases outside the gene matches: 13.

The CDR3 protein is CASSSPRPVRKTQYF. Here the CDR3 DNA reads TGTGCCAGCAGCTCCCCACGACCCGTCCGTAAGACCCAGTACTTC. J is TRBJ2-5 and V is TRBV7-3; D ambiguous. Germline CDR1 SGHTA, CDR2 FQGTGA. V was pared by 4 bases and J by 6 bases, with 18 bases between. The CDR3 is 15 amino acids. Filled out from reference TRBV7-3 and TRBJ2-5, the complete variable domain reads GAGVSQTPSNKVTEKGKYVELRCDPISGHTALYWYRQSLGQGPEFLIYFQGTGAADDSGLPNDRFFAVRPEGSVSTLKIQRTERGDSAVYLCASSSPRPVRKTQYFGPGTRLLVL.

This rearrangement joins TRBV7-9 to TRBJ2-1; D unclear. The germline V gene encodes CDR1 SEHNR and CDR2 FQNEAQ (reference sequence). With 1 base removed from V and 8 bases from J, the gap between germline ends came to 21 bases. The CDR3 sequence is 17 residues long. CDR3 in DNA: TGTGCCAGCAGCTTAGACTTGGCCCCCCACACTGGGGATGAGCAGTTCTTC. This codes for CASSLDLAPHTGDEQFF.

The V call is TRBV27, the J call TRBJ2-1; tentatively, D is TRBD2 (5 bases). The CDR3 is 14 amino acids. Looked up from germline, CDR1 is MNHEY and CDR2 is SMNVEV (reference sequence). V lost 7 bases, J lost 3 bases, and 13 bases lay in between. CDR3 amino acids: CASKDSFFYNEQFF. Here the CDR3 DNA reads TGTGCCAGCAAGGACTCATTTTTCTACAATGAGCAGTTCTTC.

V usage is TRBV27 and J usage is TRBJ2-7; D is perhaps TRBD1 (6 bases). V gave up 5 bases and J gave up 4 bases, with 12 bases separating them. The CDR3 length is 13 residues. Germline V gene data show CDR1 as MNHEY and CDR2 as SMNVEV (reference sequence). The CDR3 loop is CASSEGQGYEQYF. The CDR3 region has the DNA TGTGCCAGCAGTGAAGGGCAGGGGTACGAGCAGTACTTC.

The chain uses TRBV5-4 and TRBJ2-1; D possibly corresponds to TRBD2 (6 bases). The CDR3 loop spans 14 amino acids. Trimming cost V 4 bases and J 10 bases, with 18 bases left between them. The germline CDR1 and CDR2 sequences are SGHNT and YYREEE (reference sequence). CDR3 sequence (DNA): TGTGCCAGCAGCCATGCTGGAGAGGGGAGGGAGCAGTTCTTC. It codes for CASSHAGEGREQFF.

Points on this clone: The sample holds other DNA sequences that translate to the same CDR3. The chain combines TRBV5-1 with TRBJ2-2, with TRBD1 matching 7 bases. V lost 0 bases to trimming and J lost 1 base; unmatched junction nucleotides: 0. This CDR3 has 15 residues. From germline, CDR1 is SGHRS and CDR2 YFSETQ. CDR3 in amino acids: CASSLGQGNTGELFF. In nucleotides, the CDR3 is TGCGCCAGCAGCTTGGGACAGGGGAACACCGGGGAGCTGTTTTTT. Variable domain in full (rest from reference TRBV5-1 and TRBJ2-2): KAGVTQTPRYLIKTRGQQVTLSCSPISGHRSVSWYQQTPGQGLQFLFEYFSETQRNKGNFPGRFSGRQFSNSRSEMNVSTLELGDSALYLCASSLGQGNTGELFFGEGSRLTVL.

V is TRBV5-1 and J is TRBJ1-2; maybe TRBD1 (6 bases). The CDR3 extends over 14 amino acids. The germline V and J ends were trimmed by 3 bases and 7 bases, with 16 bases remaining between them. The germline CDR1 and CDR2 sequences are SGHRS and YFSETQ. CDR3 coding DNA: TGCGCCAGCAGCTCCGGGGGCATCCAGGTTGGCTACACCTTC. This codes for CASSSGGIQVGYTF.

The V gene is TRBV5-1, the J gene TRBJ2-7; tentative D call: TRBD2 (6 bases). CDR3 length: 14 residues. V shed 4 bases and J shed 2 bases, with 13 bases lying between them. CDR1 and CDR2 from the germline V gene are SGHRS and YFSETQ. The CDR3 DNA follows: TGCGCCAGCAGCCGCCGGGACTCTACCTACGAGCAGTACTTC. Translating it yields CASSRRDSTYEQYF.